This T cell receptor (beta chain) was profiled in a study of neoadjuvant anti-PD-1 for oral cavity cancer (dated by TCRdb to about 2021). In the study overall: Patients mostly received three to four biweekly doses of nivolumab at 3 mg/kg before curative-intent surgical resection. There were 12 patients in the parent correlative cohort, and the response rate was 33%. Patients without progression received a fourth nivolumab dose around day 43 and underwent definitive surgical resection on days 50-56. Under RECIST 1.1, a patient counted as a responder if showing complete response, partial response or stable disease, and as a non-responder if showing progression. What the research found in general, with its limitations: Higher pretreatment blood Treg/Th17 ratios correlated with higher pretreatment blood TCRbeta clonality and lower post-treatment tumor TCRbeta clonality. Only a few patients per response group were included in the TCR analyses, and larger cohorts for validation were called for by the authors. After neoadjuvant nivolumab, T cell clonality (Gini index) in PBMCs was significantly higher in non-responders than in responders.

PBMC libraries used mostly around 0.5 ug of input genomic DNA for deep sequencing, with six replicates per sample. The immunoSEQ hsTCRbeta kit was used to prepare TCRbeta libraries, following the manufacturer's instructions. The finished libraries were brought together in one pool at approximately 3 nM, which was then read using an Illumina NovaSeq 6000 S4 flow cell. Turning to the authors' computational methods: The immunoSEQ Analyzer was used for raw data preprocessing and quality control. The analysis was limited to productive rearrangements, and each clonotype was defined by a unique CDR3 amino acid sequence. Repertoire clonality was estimated as the Gini-Simpson index, which was calculated using the R package tcR. Gini indices were compared with Student's t test, and associations with tumor size change were assessed by Pearson correlation. This immuneACCESS table, as held by TCRdb, lists in-frame sequences with V and J called but not all clones. Of the missing ones, under half trace to an unresolved V gene in checked studies; the others have no known cause. That table furnishes V, J and clone size, whereas the DNA furnished D and trimming. The sample data list some 7,000 clones, and less than 80% of these were observed just once. Around 2.9% of the sample is held by the ten biggest clonotypes.

Based on the germline V gene, the CDR1 and CDR2 sequences are SNHLY and FYNNEI. From the cysteine through the phenylalanine, the CDR3 covers 12 amino acids. The DNA shown is the 36-base CDR3, in frame from base 1. Taken with the paper, the label for time point translates to: before neoadjuvant nivolumab. Patients had been newly diagnosed with stage II-IVA oral cavity squamous cell carcinoma, and no prior systemic or radiation treatment had been given to the patients. The cohort was made up of patients with locally advanced, HPV-negative oral cavity squamous cell carcinoma. No culture maintenance or expansion was done, as the peripheral blood mononuclear cells went straight to analysis. Samples came from a longitudinal correlative study of a single-arm phase II trial of neoadjuvant nivolumab in oral cavity squamous cell carcinoma. Subject-matched pre- and post-treatment PBMCs and tumors from three responders and three non-responders underwent genomic DNA-based TCRbeta sequencing. Peripheral blood mononuclear cells were drawn once before nivolumab treatment and a second time after treatment, when surgery took place. The Maxwell RSC DNA from Cells kit was used to extract genomic DNA from PBMCs.

This clone was counted a few times. There is no known antigen for this receptor. At one of its ends the junction is not consistent with the germline gene, which may arise from a read error. The chain links TRBV2 with TRBJ1-4, with the D segment identity uncertain. The sequences come from PBMCs, collected before nivolumab (anti-PD-1) treatment. The TCR sequence derives from a person aged 35-79 years with oral cavity squamous cell carcinoma. The nucleotide sequence is given as TGTGCCAGCAGGGAAGGGAATGAAAAACTGTTTTTT. It translates to CASREGNEKLFF.